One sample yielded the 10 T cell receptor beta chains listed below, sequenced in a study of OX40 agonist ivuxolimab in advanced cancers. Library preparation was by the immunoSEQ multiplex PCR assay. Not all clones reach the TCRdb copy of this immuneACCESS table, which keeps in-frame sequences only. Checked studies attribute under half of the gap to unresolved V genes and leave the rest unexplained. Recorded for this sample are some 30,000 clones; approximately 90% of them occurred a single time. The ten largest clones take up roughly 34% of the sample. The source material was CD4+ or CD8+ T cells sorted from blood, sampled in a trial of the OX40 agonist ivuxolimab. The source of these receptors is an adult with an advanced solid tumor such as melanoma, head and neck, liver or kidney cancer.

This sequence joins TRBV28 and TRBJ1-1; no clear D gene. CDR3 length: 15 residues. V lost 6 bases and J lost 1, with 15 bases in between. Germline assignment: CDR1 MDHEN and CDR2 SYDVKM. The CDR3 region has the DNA TGTGCCAGCAGGCTAATGAGACTGCAGAACACTGAAGCTTTCTTT. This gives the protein CASRLMRLQNTEAFF.

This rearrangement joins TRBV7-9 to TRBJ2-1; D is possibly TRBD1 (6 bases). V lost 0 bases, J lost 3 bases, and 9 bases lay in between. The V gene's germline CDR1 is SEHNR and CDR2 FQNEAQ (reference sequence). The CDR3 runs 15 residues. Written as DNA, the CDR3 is TGTGCCAGCAGCTTAGCAGGACAGCTCTACAATGAGCAGTTCTTC. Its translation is CASSLAGQLYNEQFF.

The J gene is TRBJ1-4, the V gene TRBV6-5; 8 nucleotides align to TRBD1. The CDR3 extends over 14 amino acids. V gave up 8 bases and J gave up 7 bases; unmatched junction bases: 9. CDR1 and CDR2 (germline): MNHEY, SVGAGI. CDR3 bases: TGTGCCAGCCGATTGCAGGACAGGGTTGAAAAACTGTTTTTT. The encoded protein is CASRLQDRVEKLFF.

CDR3 bases: TGTGCCAGCAGCGCTGGACAGGGTCGGGATGAGCAGTTCTTC. It yields the protein CASSAGQGRDEQFF. This chain links TRBV9 with TRBJ2-1; 8 bases fit TRBD1. Germline V gene sequence: CDR1 SGDLS, CDR2 YYNGEE. Unmatched junction bases numbered 7, after V lost 3 bases and J lost 8 bases. The CDR3 contains 14 residues.

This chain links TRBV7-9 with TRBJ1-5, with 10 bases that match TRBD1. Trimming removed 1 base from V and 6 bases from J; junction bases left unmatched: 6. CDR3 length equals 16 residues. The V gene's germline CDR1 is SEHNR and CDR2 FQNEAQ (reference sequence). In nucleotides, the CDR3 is TGTGCCAGCAGCTTAGGAGGGACAGGGGCGGCTCAGCCCCAGCATTTT. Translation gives CASSLGGTGAAQPQHF.

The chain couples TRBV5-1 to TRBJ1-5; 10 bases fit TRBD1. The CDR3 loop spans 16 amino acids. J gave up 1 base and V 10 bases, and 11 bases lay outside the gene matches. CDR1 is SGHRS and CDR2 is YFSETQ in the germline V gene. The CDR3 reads CAGPGTGELSNQPQHF. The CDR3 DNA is TGCGCCGGACCCGGGACAGGGGAATTGAGCAATCAGCCCCAGCATTTT.

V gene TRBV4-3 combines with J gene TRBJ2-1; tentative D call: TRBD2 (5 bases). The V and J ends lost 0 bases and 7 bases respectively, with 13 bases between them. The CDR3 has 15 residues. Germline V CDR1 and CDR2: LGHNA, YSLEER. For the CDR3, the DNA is TGCGCCAGCAGCCAAGATATATCTAGCTATAATGAGCAGTTCTTC. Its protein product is CASSQDISSYNEQFF.

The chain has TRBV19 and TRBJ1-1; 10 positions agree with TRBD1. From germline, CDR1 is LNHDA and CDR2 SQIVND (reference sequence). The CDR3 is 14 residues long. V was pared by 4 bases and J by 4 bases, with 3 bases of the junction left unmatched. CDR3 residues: CASSTGTGVTEAFF. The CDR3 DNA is TGTGCCAGTAGTACCGGGACAGGGGTCACTGAAGCTTTCTTT.

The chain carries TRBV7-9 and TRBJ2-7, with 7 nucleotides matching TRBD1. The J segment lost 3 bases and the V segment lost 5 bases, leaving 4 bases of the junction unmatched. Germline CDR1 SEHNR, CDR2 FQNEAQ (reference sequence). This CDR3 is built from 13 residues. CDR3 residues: CASSRGQDYEQYF. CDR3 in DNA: TGTGCCAGCAGCCGAGGACAGGACTACGAGCAGTACTTC.

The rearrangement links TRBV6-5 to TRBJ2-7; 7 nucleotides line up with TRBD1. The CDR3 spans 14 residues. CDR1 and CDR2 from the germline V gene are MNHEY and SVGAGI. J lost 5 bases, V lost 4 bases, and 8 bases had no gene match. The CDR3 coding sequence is TGTGCCAGCAGTTCAGACAGGGACGGTCACGAGCAGTACTTC. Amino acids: CASSSDRDGHEQYF.